This T cell receptor beta chain was sequenced for a study of post-analysis software for immune sequencing data. V was shortened by 8 bases and J by 4 bases, with 9 bases between the two germline ends. CDR1 and CDR2 from the germline V gene are MDHEN and SYDVKM. This CDR3 contains 12 residues. Unique molecular identifiers featured in each of the TCR beta cDNA libraries. MiXCR, applied by TCRdb to the PCR reads, yields one record per CDR3 protein. Altogether more than 450,000 distinct CDR3 sequences are present, less than 40% being singletons, with the ten largest covering roughly 6%. Findings of the study overall: Included in a set of four or five TRBV segments more frequent in patients than controls were TRBV5-6, TRBV5-1 and TRBV20-1.

This clonotype was seen once. Its antigen is not known. This clonotype was sampled from a girl younger than 18 with multiple sclerosis. The gene calls are TRBV28 and TRBJ2-1, with a weak D call TRBD1 (6 bases). Sequencing input: blood. The chain's CDR3 is CASLTGYNEQFF. In DNA, the CDR3 is TGTGCCAGCCTTACAGGGTACAATGAGCAGTTCTTC. Using reference TRBV28 and TRBJ2-1 for the parts outside the CDR3, the full variable domain is DVKVTQSSRYLVKRTGEKVFLECVQDMDHENMFWYRQDPGLGLRLIYFSYDVKMKEKGDIPEGYSVSREKKERFSLILESASTNQTSMYLCASLTGYNEQFFGPGTRLTVL.